This TCR beta chain appears in the sequencing data of a study of molecular identifiers for immune sequencing clone quantification. Notes on the study in general: Barcode collisions between identical TCR molecules could shrink estimates of highly expanded clone sizes. For effector cells, clones above 20 RNA copies held over 98% of molecules; for naive cells, under 1%.

TCRdb processed the PCR reads anew with MiXCR; each CDR3 protein has one entry. Of 400,000 to 600,000 distinct CDR3 sequences in the sample, 20% to 25% were seen once. Trimming removed 1 base from V and 4 bases from J; junction bases left unmatched: 7. This CDR3 region has 16 residues. CDR1 is SGHTA and CDR2 is FQGNSA in the germline V gene. Comments on this clonotype: Its antigen remains unidentified.

This clonotype was obtained from a human donor in good health. Some libraries in this study had Jurkat cell RNA spiked in. Material: naive CD8+ T cells from blood, with Jurkat cell RNA spiked in. Subset given: FACS-sorted CD8+CD4-CCR7+CD45RA+ naive T cells. This chain uses TRBV7-2 with TRBJ2-5; TRBD1 matches at 9 bases. The CDR3 reads CASSLGGTGLRETQYF. The CDR3 DNA reads TGTGCCAGCAGCTTAGGTGGGACAGGGCTACGAGAGACCCAGTACTTC. Combining the CDR3 with reference TRBV7-2 and TRBJ2-5 gives the whole variable domain GAGVSQSPSNKVTEKGKDVELRCDPISGHTALYWYRQSLGQGLEFLIYFQGNSAPDKSGLPSDRFSAERTGGSVSTLTIQRTQQEDSAVYLCASSLGGTGLRETQYFGPGTRLLVL.